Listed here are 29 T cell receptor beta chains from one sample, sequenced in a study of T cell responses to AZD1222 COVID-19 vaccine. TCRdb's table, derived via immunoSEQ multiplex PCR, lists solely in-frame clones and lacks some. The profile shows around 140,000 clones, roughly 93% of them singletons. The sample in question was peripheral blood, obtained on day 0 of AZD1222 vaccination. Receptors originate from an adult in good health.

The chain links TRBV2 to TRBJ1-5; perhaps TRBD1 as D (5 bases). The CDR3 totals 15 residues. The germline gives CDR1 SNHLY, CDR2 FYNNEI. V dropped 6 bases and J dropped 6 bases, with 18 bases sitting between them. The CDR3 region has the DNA TGTGCCAGCAGCCGGGACGCCAACCCACGTCAGCCCCAGCATTTT. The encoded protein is CASSRDANPRQPQHF. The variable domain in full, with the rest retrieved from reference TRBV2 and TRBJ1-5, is EPEVTQTPSHQVTQMGQEVILRCVPISNHLYFYWYRQILGQKVEFLVSFYNNEISEKSEIFDDQFSVERPDGSNFTLKIRSTKLEDSAMYFCASSRDANPRQPQHFGDGTRLSIL.

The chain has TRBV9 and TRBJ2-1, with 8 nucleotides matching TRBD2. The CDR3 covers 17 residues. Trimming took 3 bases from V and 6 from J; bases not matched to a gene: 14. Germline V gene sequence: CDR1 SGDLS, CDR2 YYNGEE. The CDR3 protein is CASSARGLLAGGNEQFF. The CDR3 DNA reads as TGTGCCAGCAGCGCCCGAGGTCTGCTAGCGGGCGGCAATGAGCAGTTCTTC.

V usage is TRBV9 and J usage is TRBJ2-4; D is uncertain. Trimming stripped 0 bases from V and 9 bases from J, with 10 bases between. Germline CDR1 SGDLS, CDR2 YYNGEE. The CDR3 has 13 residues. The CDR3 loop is CASSVDGEGIQYF. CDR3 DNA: TGTGCCAGCAGCGTAGATGGAGAAGGCATTCAGTACTTC.

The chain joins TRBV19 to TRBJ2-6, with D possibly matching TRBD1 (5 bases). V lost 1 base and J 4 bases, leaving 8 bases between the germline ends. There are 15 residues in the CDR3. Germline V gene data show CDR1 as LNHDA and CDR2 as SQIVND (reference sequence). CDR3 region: CASSIGGYGANVLTF. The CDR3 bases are TGTGCCAGTAGTATAGGGGGCTACGGGGCCAACGTCCTGACTTTC.

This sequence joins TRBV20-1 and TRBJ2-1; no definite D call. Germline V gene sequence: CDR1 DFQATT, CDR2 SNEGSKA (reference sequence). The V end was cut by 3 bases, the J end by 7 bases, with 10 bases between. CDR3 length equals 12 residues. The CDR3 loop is CSASRSPNEQFF. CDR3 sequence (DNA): TGCAGTGCTAGTCGTTCACCTAATGAGCAGTTCTTC.

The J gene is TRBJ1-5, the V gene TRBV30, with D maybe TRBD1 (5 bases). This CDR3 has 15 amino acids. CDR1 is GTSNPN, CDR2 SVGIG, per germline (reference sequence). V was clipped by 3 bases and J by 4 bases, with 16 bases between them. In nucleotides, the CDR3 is TGTGCCTGGAGCTGGGGGGGTGGAGGGAATCAGCCCCAGCATTTT. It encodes CAWSWGGGGNQPQHF.

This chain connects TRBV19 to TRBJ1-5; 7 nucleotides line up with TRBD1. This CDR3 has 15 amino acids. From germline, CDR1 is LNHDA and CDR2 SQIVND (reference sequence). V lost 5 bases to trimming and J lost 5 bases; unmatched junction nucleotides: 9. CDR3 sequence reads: CASSPPMTGHQPQHF. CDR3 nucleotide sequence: TGTGCCAGTAGTCCTCCGATGACAGGGCATCAGCCCCAGCATTTT.

CDR3: CASSLGQGYGYTF. The CDR3 DNA reads TGTGCCAGCAGCTTAGGGCAGGGGTATGGCTACACCTTC. The chain is built from TRBV7-9 and TRBJ1-2; D is possibly TRBD1 (6 bases). The CDR3 runs to 13 residues. Germline assignment: CDR1 SEHNR and CDR2 FQNEAQ (reference sequence). With 1 base removed from V and 5 bases from J, the gap between germline ends came to 8 bases.

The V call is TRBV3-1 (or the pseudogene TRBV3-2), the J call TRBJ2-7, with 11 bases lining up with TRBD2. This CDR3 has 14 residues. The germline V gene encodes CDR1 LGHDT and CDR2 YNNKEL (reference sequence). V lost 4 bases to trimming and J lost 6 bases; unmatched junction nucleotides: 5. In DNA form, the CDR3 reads TGTGCCAGCAGCCTGGCTAGCGGGGGGAGCGAGCAGTACTTC. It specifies CASSLASGGSEQYF.

The CDR3, as DNA: TGTGCCAGCAGTTGGGATGGACCGCCTATGAACACTGAAGCTTTCTTT. Protein sequence: CASSWDGPPMNTEAFF. This chain uses TRBV27 with TRBJ1-1; D gene uncertain. The CDR3 spans 16 residues. Trimming cost V 4 bases and J 0 bases, with 15 bases left between them. Germline loops: CDR1 MNHEY, CDR2 SMNVEV (reference sequence).

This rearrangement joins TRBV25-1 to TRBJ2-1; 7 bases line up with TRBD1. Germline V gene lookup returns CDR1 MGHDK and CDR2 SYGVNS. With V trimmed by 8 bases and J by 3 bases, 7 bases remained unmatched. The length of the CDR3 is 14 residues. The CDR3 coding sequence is TGTGCCAGCGCGCCTAGGGACAGCTACAATGAGCAGTTCTTC. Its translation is CASAPRDSYNEQFF. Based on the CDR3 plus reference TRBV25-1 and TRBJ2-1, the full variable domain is EADIYQTPRYLVIGTGKKITLECSQTMGHDKMYWYQQDPGMELHLIHYSYGVNSTEKGDLSSESTVSRIRTEHFPLTLESARPSHTSQYLCASAPRDSYNEQFFGPGTRLTVL.

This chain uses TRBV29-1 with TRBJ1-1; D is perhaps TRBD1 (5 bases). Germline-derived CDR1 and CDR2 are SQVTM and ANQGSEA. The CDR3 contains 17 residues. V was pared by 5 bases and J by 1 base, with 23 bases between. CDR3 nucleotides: TGCAGCGTTCAGTTTGCGTGGGACGACACAGCGAACACTGAAGCTTTCTTT. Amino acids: CSVQFAWDDTANTEAFF.

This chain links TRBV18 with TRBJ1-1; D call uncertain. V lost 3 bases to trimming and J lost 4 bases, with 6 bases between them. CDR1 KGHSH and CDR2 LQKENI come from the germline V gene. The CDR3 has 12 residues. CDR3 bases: TGTGCCAGCTCACCGATAGTCACTGAAGCTTTCTTT. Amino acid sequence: CASSPIVTEAFF.

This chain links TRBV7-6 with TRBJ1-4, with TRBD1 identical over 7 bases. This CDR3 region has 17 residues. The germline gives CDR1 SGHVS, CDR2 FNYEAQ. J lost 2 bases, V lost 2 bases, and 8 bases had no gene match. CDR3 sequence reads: CASSLYAGGATNEKLFF. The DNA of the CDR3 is TGTGCCAGCAGCTTATATGCAGGGGGGGCCACTAATGAAAAACTGTTTTTT.

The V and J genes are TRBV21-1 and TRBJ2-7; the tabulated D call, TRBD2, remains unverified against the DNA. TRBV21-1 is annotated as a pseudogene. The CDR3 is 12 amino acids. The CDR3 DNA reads TGTGCCAGCAGCAAAAAACGGGACGAGCAGTACTTC. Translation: CASSKKRDEQYF.

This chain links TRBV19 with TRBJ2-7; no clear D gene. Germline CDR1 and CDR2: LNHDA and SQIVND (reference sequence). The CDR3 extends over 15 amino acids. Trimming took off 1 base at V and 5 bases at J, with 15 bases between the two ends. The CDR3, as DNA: TGTGCCAGTAGTATAGTCCTGGAGAGGTTCAACGAGCAGTACTTC. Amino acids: CASSIVLERFNEQYF.

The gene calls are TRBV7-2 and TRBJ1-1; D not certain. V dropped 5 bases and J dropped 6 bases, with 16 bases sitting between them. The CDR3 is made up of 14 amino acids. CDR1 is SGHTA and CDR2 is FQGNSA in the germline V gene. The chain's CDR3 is CASSQTPRQAEAFF. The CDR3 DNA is TGTGCCAGCAGCCAAACGCCGAGGCAGGCTGAAGCTTTCTTT.

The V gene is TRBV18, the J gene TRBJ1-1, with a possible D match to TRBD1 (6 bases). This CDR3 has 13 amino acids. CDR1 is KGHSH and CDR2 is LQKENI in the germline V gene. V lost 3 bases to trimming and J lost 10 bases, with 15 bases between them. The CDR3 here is CASSPTPGQGAFF. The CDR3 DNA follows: TGTGCCAGCTCACCTACCCCGGGACAAGGAGCTTTCTTT.

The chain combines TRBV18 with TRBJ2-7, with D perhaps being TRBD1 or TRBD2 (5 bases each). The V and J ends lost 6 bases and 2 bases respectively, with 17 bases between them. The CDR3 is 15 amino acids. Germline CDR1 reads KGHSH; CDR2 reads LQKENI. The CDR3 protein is CASSPRDQGPYEQYF. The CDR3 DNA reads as TGTGCCAGCTCTCCCCGGGATCAGGGCCCCTACGAGCAGTACTTC.

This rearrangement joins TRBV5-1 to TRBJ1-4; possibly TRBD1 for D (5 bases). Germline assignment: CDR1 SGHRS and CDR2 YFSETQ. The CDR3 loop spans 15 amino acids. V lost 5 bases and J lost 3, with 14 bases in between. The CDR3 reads CASRRQGAANEKLFF. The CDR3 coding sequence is TGCGCCAGCAGGCGTCAGGGCGCGGCTAATGAAAAACTGTTTTTT.

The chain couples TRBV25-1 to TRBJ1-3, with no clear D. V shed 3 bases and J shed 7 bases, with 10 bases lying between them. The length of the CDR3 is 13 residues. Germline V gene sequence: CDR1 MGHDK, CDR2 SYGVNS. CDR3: CASSDRPPNTIYF. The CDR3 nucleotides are TGTGCCAGCAGTGATCGACCACCGAACACCATATATTTT.

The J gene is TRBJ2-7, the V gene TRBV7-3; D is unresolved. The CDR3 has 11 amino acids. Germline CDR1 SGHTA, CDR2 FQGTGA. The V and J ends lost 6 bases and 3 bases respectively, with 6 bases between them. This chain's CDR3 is CASSIIYEQYF. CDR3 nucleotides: TGTGCCAGCAGTATAATCTACGAGCAGTACTTC.

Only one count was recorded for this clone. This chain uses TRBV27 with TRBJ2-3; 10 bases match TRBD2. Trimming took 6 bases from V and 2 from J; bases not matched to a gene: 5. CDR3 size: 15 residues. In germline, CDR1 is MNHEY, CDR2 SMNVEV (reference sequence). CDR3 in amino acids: CASRRTSGYTDTQYF. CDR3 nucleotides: TGTGCCAGCAGAAGGACTAGCGGATACACAGATACGCAGTATTTT.

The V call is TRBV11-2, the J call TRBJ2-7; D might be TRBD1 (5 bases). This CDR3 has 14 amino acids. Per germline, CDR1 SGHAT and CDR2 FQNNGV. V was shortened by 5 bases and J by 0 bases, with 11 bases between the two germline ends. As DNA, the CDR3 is TGTGCCAGCAGCCCCCGACAGTCCTCCTACGAGCAGTACTTC. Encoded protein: CASSPRQSSYEQYF.

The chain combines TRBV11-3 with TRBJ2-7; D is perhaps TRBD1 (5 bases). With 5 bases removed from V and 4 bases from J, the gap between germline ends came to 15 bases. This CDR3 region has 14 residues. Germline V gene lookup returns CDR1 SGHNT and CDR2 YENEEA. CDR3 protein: CASSTTAGSYEQYF. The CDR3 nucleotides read TGTGCCAGCAGCACAACCGCAGGGTCGTACGAGCAGTACTTC.

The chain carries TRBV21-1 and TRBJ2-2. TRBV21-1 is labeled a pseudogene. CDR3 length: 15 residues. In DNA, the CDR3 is TGTGCCAGCAGCAGCTCGACCGAGAACACCGGGGAGCTGTTTTTT. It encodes CASSSSTENTGELFF.

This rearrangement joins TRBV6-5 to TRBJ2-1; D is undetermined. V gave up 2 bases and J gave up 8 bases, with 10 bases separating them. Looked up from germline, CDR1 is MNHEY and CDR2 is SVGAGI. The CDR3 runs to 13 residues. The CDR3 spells CASSYRLRDEQFF. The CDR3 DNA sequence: TGTGCCAGCAGTTACCGTTTACGTGATGAGCAGTTCTTC.

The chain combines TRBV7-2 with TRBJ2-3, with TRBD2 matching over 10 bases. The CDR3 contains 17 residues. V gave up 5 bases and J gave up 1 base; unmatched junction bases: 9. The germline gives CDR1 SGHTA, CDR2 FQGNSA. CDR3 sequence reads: CASSKRAGGIGTDTQYF. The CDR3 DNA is TGTGCCAGCAGCAAAAGAGCGGGAGGGATCGGCACAGATACGCAGTATTTT. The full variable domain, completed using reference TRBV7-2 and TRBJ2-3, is GAGVSQSPSNKVTEKGKDVELRCDPISGHTALYWYRQSLGQGLEFLIYFQGNSAPDKSGLPSDRFSAERTGGSVSTLTIQRTQQEDSAVYLCASSKRAGGIGTDTQYFGPGTRLTVL.

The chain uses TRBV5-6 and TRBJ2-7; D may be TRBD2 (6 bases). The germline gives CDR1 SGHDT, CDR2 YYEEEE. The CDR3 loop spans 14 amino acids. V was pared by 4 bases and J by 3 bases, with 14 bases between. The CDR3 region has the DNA TGTGCCAGCAGCCCAACCGGGGGACTCTACGAGCAGTACTTC. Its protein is CASSPTGGLYEQYF. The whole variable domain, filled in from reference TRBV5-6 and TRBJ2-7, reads DAGVTQSPTHLIKTRGQQVTLRCSPKSGHDTVSWYQQALGQGPQFIFQYYEEEERQRGNFPDRFSGHQFPNYSSELNVNALLLGDSALYLCASSPTGGLYEQYFGPGTRLTVT.